The sample holds a few counts of the clone carrying this T cell receptor beta chain. Its specificity is unknown. This specimen comes from a study of blood T cells in healthy people across ages. General study results and limits: More naive CD4+ cells and higher diversity were found in long-lived than in aged donors.

A sample-barcoded 5' primer and a J-beta primer mix were used in a second PCR of roughly 6 to 11 cycles. Each of the cDNA molecules was tagged by a template-switch adaptor with 12 random nucleotides. Sequencing of every sample gave 2.5 million or more CDR3-containing paired-end reads. TCRdb itself ran the 5' RACE reads through MiXCR, one entry per CDR3 protein. The table lists 500,000 to 650,000 distinct CDR3 sequences, roughly a quarter of them singletons, with 3% to 4.5% in the top ten. The V gene's germline CDR1 is SGHTA and CDR2 FQGNSA. V lost 5 bases to trimming and J lost 0 bases, with 14 bases between them. This CDR3 has 16 amino acids. These data were likewise used in another study, on T cells of mothers and their children.

The material sequenced was blood. The receptor was isolated from a boy between 2 and 10 years old in good health. The rearrangement uses TRBV7-2 and TRBJ2-4; D is unclear. CDR3 region: CASSGRGFLAKNIQYF. CDR3 nucleotides: TGTGCCAGCAGCGGACGAGGTTTCCTAGCCAAAAACATTCAGTACTTC. The complete variable domain, with remaining parts taken from reference TRBV7-2 and TRBJ2-4, reads GAGVSQSPSNKVTEKGKDVELRCDPISGHTALYWYRQSLGQGLEFLIYFQGNSAPDKSGLPSDRFSAERTGGSVSTLTIQRTQQEDSAVYLCASSGRGFLAKNIQYFGAGTRLSVL.